This T cell receptor beta chain was sequenced in a study of regulatory and conventional T cells in RAG deficiency. The sorted regulatory T cells were CD4+, CD25-high and CD127-low, with genomic DNA sequenced. In germline, CDR1 is SGHRS, CDR2 YFSETQ. V lost 4 bases and J 0 bases, leaving 13 bases between the germline ends. The CDR3 is 15 amino acids. On this clone itself: Its antigen is not identified.

Data came from immunoSEQ multiplex PCR; TCRdb stores just in-frame clones and leaves some out. The data show 5,500 to 8,500 clones, about 93% seen once. Study-wide results and caveats: In Omenn syndrome, sorted "Tregs" may be peripherally activated cells. Treg unique TCR beta sequences were 80 to 100-fold fewer in Omenn syndrome and CID/AS patients than controls. Shannon entropy was markedly lower and Simpson indices higher in RAG-deficient patients than control T-cell subsets. Omenn patients showed >80% Treg-Tconv overlap and shorter CDR3 lengths.

These data also formed part of another study, on regulatory T cells. This second study says: Amplification used 52 TRBV primers and 13 TRBJ primers.

The specimen sequenced was CD127- CD25+ CD4+ Tregs sorted from blood. This TCR was sampled from a human donor in good health. The V and J genes are TRBV5-1 and TRBJ1-1; D gene ambiguous. The CDR3 DNA reads TGCGCCAGCAGCACCTCGCCAGGATTGAACACTGAAGCTTTCTTT. Amino acids: CASSTSPGLNTEAFF.